The clone carrying this T cell receptor (beta chain) was seen repeatedly, ten times or more. What it recognizes is unknown. This entry is derived from a study of T cells in Graves' hyperthyroidism and ophthalmopathy. Trimming took 2 bases from V and 0 from J, leaving 10 bases between them. Germline CDR1 reads MNHNY; CDR2 reads SVGAGI (reference sequence). The CDR3 has 15 amino acids. Authors of the study amplified TCR beta CDR3 regions from RNA transcripts. TCR CDR3 underwent first-round RT-PCR with the HTBI primer set. TCRdb recomputed calls from the multiplex PCR reads with MiXCR, one row per CDR3 protein. The sample lists 350,000 to 400,000 distinct CDR3 sequences; more than 13% were seen once. Clinicians diagnosed patients from clinical symptoms, serum thyroxine and TRAb, thyroid ultrasound and orbital computed tomography. Fresh peripheral blood, approximately 10 ml, was the source of the PBMCs.

Study-level findings and limits: Among clonotypes expanded in thyroid above 0.001, most were also found in blood.

Material: blood. V is TRBV6-6 and J is TRBJ1-1; D gene unclear. The receptor comes from a woman aged 25 to 39 with Graves' hyperthyroidism. The DNA of the CDR3 is TGTGCCAGCAGTTACAGGGCCGTTATGAACACTGAAGCTTTCTTT. This sequence encodes CASSYRAVMNTEAFF.